The present entry profiles one T cell receptor (beta chain) with its context. Two negative PCRs, clearance, or symptom resolution characterized the recovered Cohort 3 donors. V dropped 4 bases and J dropped 0; count of bases not matched to a gene: 4. There are 15 residues in the CDR3. Looked up from germline, CDR1 is SGDLS and CDR2 is YYNGEE. Authors' methods: Reference gene primer amplification yielded estimated nucleated cell counts. The data were produced by immunoSEQ multiplex PCR, yet TCRdb's version contains in-frame clones alone and is incomplete. V, J and clone size derive from that table, while D and trimming were established from the DNA sequence. The sample lists hundreds of thousands of clones; about nine tenths were seen once. The data were obtained in a study of blood T cell repertoires in COVID-19. Study-wide background: Acute-phase and convalescent COVID-19 samples originated in the United States, Italy and Spain.

The rearrangement joins TRBV9 to TRBJ2-1; 7 positions match TRBD2. The TCR was taken from a man in his 60s who had recovered from COVID-19. The sequenced sample consisted of PBMCs or T cells enriched from blood (not recorded which). DNA for the CDR3: TGTGCCAGCAGCCTAAGCGGGAACTCCTACAATGAGCAGTTCTTC. Its protein product is CASSLSGNSYNEQFF.